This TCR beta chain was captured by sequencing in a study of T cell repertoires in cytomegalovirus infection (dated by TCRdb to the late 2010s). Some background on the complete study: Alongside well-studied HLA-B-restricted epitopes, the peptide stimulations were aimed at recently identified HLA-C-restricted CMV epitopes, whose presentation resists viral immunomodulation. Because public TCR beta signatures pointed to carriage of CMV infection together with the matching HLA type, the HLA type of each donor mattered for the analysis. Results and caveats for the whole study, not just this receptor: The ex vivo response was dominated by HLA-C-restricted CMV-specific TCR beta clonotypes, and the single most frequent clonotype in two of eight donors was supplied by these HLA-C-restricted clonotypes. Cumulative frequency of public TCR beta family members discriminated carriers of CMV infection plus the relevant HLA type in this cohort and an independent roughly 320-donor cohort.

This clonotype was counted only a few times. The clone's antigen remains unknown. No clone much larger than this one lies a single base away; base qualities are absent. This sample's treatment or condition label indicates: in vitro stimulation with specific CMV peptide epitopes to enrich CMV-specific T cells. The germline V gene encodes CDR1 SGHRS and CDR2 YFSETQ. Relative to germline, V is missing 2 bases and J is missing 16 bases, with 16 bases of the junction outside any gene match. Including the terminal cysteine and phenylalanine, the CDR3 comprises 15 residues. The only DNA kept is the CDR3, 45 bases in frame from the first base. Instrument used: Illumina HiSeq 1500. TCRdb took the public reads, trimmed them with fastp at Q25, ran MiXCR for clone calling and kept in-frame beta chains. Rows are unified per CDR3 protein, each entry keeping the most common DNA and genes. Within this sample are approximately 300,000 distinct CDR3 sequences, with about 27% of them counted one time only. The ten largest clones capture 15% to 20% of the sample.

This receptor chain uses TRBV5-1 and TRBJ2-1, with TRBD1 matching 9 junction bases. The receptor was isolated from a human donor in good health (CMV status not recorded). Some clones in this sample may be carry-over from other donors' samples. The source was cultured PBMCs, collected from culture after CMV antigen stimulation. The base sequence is TGCGCCAGCAGCTTCGGGGACAGGGAGGTGGGAGCTTCTTTCTTC. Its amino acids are CASSFGDREVGASFF.